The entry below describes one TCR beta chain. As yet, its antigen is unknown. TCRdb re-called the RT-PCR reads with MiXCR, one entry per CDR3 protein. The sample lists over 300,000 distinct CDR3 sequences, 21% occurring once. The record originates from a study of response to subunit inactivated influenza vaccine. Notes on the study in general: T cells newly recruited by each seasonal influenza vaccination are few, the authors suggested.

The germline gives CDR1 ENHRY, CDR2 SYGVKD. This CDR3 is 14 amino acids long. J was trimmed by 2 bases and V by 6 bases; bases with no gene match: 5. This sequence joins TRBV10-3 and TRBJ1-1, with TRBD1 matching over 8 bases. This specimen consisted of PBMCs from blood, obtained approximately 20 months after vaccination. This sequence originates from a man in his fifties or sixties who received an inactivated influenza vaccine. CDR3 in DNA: TGTGCCATCAGAAACGGACAGGGAAACACTGAAGCTTTCTTT. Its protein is CAIRNGQGNTEAFF.